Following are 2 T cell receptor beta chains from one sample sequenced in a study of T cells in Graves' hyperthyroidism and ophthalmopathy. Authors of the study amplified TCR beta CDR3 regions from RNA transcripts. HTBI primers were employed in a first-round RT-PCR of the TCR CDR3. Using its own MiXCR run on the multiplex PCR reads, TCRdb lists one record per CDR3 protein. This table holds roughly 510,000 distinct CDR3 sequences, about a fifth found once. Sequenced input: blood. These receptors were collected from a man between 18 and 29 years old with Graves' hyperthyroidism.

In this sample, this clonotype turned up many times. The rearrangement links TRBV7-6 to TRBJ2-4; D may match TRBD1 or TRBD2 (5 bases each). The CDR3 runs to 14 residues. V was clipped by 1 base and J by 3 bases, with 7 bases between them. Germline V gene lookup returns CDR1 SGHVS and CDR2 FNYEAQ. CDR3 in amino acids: CASSLGGIKNIQYF. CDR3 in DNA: TGTGCCAGCAGCTTAGGGGGGATCAAAAACATTCAGTACTTC.

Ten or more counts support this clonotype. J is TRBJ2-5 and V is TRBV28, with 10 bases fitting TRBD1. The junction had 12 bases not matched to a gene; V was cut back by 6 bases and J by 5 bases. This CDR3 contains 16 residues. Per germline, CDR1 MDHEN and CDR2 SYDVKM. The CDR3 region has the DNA TGTGCCAGCAGCCCGGACAGGGGGACGGTGAAGGAGACCCAGTACTTC. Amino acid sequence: CASSPDRGTVKETQYF.